Here is one TCR beta chain with its context. The antigen remains unidentified. This record comes from a study of cytomegalovirus exposure and HLA in healthy donors. The CDR3 runs to 14 residues. V was cut by 0 bases and J by 7 bases, with 12 bases left in between. Germline lookup yields CDR1 WSHSY and CDR2 SAAADI. The study ran its PCR with 60 Vbeta and 13 Jbeta primers. Clones were read by immunoSEQ multiplex PCR, and TCRdb kept only the in-frame ones, dropping some. In the table there are approximately 120,000 clones, 83% of which are singletons. The study, taken as a whole, reports: Later, TCR association rates were found to vary by HLA locus, highest for DRB1 and lowest for HLA-C.

Samples came from healthy bone marrow donors. V and J are TRBV10-2 and TRBJ1-2; a possible D gene is TRBD1 (5 bases). This clonotype was obtained from a man younger than 30 in good health and CMV-seropositive. The sequenced material came from PBMCs. The chain's CDR3 is CASSESGLGRGYTF. The CDR3 DNA is TGCGCCAGCAGTGAGTCGGGACTTGGTCGTGGCTACACCTTC.